These 18 T cell receptor beta chains originate from one sample sequenced in a study of Ad26.COV2.S vaccination and SARS-CoV-2 variants (dated by TCRdb to the early 2020s). The library was obtained by the immunoSEQ multiplex PCR assay. TCRdb's version of the immuneACCESS table is confined to in-frame rearrangements and falls short of the full clone set. An unresolved V gene accounts for under half of the shortfall where checked; the remainder is of unknown origin. This sample lists more than 300,000 clones; 88% were detected once. In total, the top ten clones hold around 6.4% of the sample. What the treatment or condition label conveys for this sample: about 20 received Ad26.COV2.S at low or high dose, single or two shots; 5 received placebo; per-sample allocation not given. For vaccine and placebo recipients, repertoires were sequenced using samples collected on day 63 after the first injection.

The sample consisted of peripheral blood, taken in a trial of Ad26.COV2.S vaccine versus placebo. Receptor source: a person between 18 and 65 years old who received the Ad26.COV2.S COVID-19 vaccine or a placebo.

The V and J genes are TRBV30 and TRBJ2-7, with D perhaps assigned TRBD1 or TRBD2 (6 bases each). Germline V gene sequence: CDR1 GTSNPN, CDR2 SVGIG (reference sequence). V gave up 4 bases and J gave up 4 bases, with 17 bases separating them. CDR3 length: 14 residues. CDR3 sequence (DNA): TGTGCCTGGACCCGGGGGCAGGGGAAGTACGAGCAGTACTTC. As protein: CAWTRGQGKYEQYF.

V gene TRBV9 combines with J gene TRBJ2-3, with a possible D match to TRBD1 (5 bases). The V end was cut by 3 bases, the J end by 2 bases, with 13 bases between. The CDR3 consists of 15 residues. Per the germline V gene, CDR1 is SGDLS and CDR2 is YYNGEE. The CDR3 sequence: CASSERGSSTDTQYF. In DNA, the CDR3 is TGTGCCAGCAGCGAAAGGGGAAGTTCCACAGATACGCAGTATTTT.

This chain connects TRBV3-1 (or the pseudogene TRBV3-2) to TRBJ2-6, with D tentatively TRBD1 (6 bases). Looked up from germline, CDR1 is LGHDT and CDR2 is YNNKEL (reference sequence). CDR3 length: 16 residues. V dropped 4 bases and J dropped 2 bases, with 12 bases sitting between them. As DNA, the CDR3 is TGTGCCAGCAGCCCTCCTGGGGGCGCTGGGGCCAACGTCCTGACTTTC. Protein: CASSPPGGAGANVLTF.

The chain recombines TRBV21-1 with TRBJ2-3. TRBV21-1 is a pseudogene locus. The CDR3 sequence is 14 residues long. The CDR3 here is CASTPDPSTDTQYF. The CDR3 DNA follows: TGTGCCAGCACGCCGGACCCTAGCACAGATACGCAGTATTTT.

V and J are TRBV7-9 and TRBJ1-6, with D tentatively TRBD1 (5 bases). This CDR3 comprises 16 residues. Trimming removed 1 base at V and 3 bases at J, with 10 bases between. Germline CDR1 reads SEHNR; CDR2 reads FQNEAQ (reference sequence). CDR3 loop: CASSLGREGYNSPLHF. The DNA for the CDR3 is TGTGCCAGCAGCTTAGGCAGGGAAGGCTATAATTCACCCCTCCACTTT.

The rearrangement links TRBV15 to TRBJ2-7; D is possibly TRBD1 (6 bases). Per germline, CDR1 LNHNV and CDR2 YYDKDF (reference sequence). CDR3 length equals 18 residues. V gave up 0 bases and J gave up 2 bases, with 20 bases separating them. The CDR3 loop reads CATSRDRGLDGGAYEQYF. The CDR3 region has the DNA TGTGCCACCAGCAGAGATAGGGGGTTGGATGGTGGGGCCTACGAGCAGTACTTC. Looking up the rest from reference TRBV15 and TRBJ2-7 gives the full variable domain: DAMVIQNPRYQVTQFGKPVTLSCSQTLNHNVMYWYQQKSSQAPKLLFHYYDKDFNNEADTPDNFQSRRPNTSFCFLDIRSPGLGDTAMYLCATSRDRGLDGGAYEQYFGPGTRLTVT.

In its sample, this clone was seen once. The J gene is TRBJ2-5, the V gene TRBV7-2, with TRBD2 matching 13 bases. CDR1 is SGHTA, CDR2 FQGNSA, per germline. V lost 5 bases, J lost 5 bases, and 8 bases stayed unmatched. The CDR3 spans 16 residues. The CDR3 nucleotides are TGTGCCAGCAGCCAGAAACTAGCGGGGGGGCGGGAGACCCAGTACTTC. This translates into CASSQKLAGGRETQYF.

The chain combines TRBV5-1 with TRBJ1-4; 10 positions agree with TRBD1. Germline V gene sequence: CDR1 SGHRS, CDR2 YFSETQ. The CDR3 extends over 18 amino acids. Trimming cost V 5 bases and J 4 bases; bases outside gene matches: 14. The CDR3 loop is CASRTAGTGVPINEKLFF. CDR3 bases: TGCGCCAGCAGGACCGCCGGGACAGGGGTCCCCATTAATGAAAAACTGTTTTTT.

In DNA form, the CDR3 reads TGTGCCAGCAGCTTAACTATTTCTGACACAGATACGCAGTATTTT. Protein: CASSLTISDTDTQYF. The chain is built from TRBV7-3 and TRBJ2-3; no clear D gene. The V end lost 0 bases, the J end lost 2 bases, and 9 bases lay between the germline ends. The V gene's germline CDR1 is SGHTA and CDR2 FQGTGA. There are 15 residues in the CDR3. The whole variable domain, remainder taken from reference TRBV7-3 and TRBJ2-3, is GAGVSQTPSNKVTEKGKYVELRCDPISGHTALYWYRQSLGQGPEFLIYFQGTGAADDSGLPNDRFFAVRPEGSVSTLKIQRTERGDSAVYLCASSLTISDTDTQYFGPGTRLTVL.

The chain joins TRBV5-6 to TRBJ2-1; D may be TRBD2 (5 bases). The V gene's germline CDR1 is SGHDT and CDR2 YYEEEE. The V gene lost 3 bases and the J gene lost 6 bases, with 19 bases spanning the gap. The CDR3 runs to 16 residues. The CDR3 spells CASSSGRALDLNEQFF. CDR3 nucleotides: TGTGCCAGCAGCTCCGGACGGGCACTAGATCTCAATGAGCAGTTCTTC.

This clone was recorded only once. The rearrangement uses TRBV6-2 or TRBV6-3 and TRBJ1-5; tentative D call: TRBD1 (6 bases). V was pared by 6 bases and J by 3 bases, with 12 bases between. Germline V CDR1 and CDR2: MNHEY, SVGEGT. The CDR3 length is 14 residues. The CDR3 region is CASSQTGTNQPQHF. In nucleotides, the CDR3 is TGTGCCAGCAGCCAGACAGGTACCAATCAGCCCCAGCATTTT.

V is TRBV28 and J is TRBJ1-5; D is possibly TRBD1 (5 bases). The CDR3 is 14 amino acids. Germline V CDR1 and CDR2: MDHEN, SYDVKM. The CDR3 region is CATGHQYSNQPQHF. DNA of the CDR3: TGTGCTACAGGCCATCAATATAGCAATCAGCCCCAGCATTTT.

The chain recombines TRBV7-9 with TRBJ1-2; perhaps TRBD1 as D (6 bases). The CDR3 has 15 residues. V shed 8 bases and J shed 1 base, with 17 bases lying between them. In germline, CDR1 is SEHNR, CDR2 FQNEAQ (reference sequence). CDR3 bases: TGTGCCAGCTTACCAGGACAGAACCTTAACTATGGCTACACCTTC. This encodes CASLPGQNLNYGYTF.

The chain joins TRBV6-6 to TRBJ1-4, with D maybe TRBD1 (5 bases). The length of the CDR3 is 14 residues. Germline values: CDR1 MNHNY, CDR2 SVGAGI (reference sequence). The ends were cut back, 8 bases at V and 0 bases at J, with 10 bases in the middle. The CDR3 DNA reads as TGTGCCAGCTCTTTAGGGGCAACTAATGAAAAACTGTTTTTT. As protein: CASSLGATNEKLFF.

This clone was picked up one time. The V call is TRBV28, the J call TRBJ2-7, with TRBD1 identical over 10 bases. Germline V gene data show CDR1 as MDHEN and CDR2 as SYDVKM. The CDR3 extends over 15 amino acids. Trimming cost V 5 bases and J 6 bases; bases outside gene matches: 10. This chain's CDR3 is CASSQPGTGAREQYF. CDR3 DNA: TGTGCCAGCAGTCAACCCGGGACAGGGGCCCGCGAGCAGTACTTC.

This clone has only one observation. This sequence joins TRBV4-3 and TRBJ1-5; D ambiguous. This CDR3 is built from 15 residues. CDR1 and CDR2 (germline): LGHNA, YSLEER. V was cut by 0 bases and J by 7 bases, with 13 bases left in between. DNA for the CDR3: TGCGCCAGCAGCCAAGATATGTCCTCAGGACAGCCCCAGCATTTT. Amino acid sequence: CASSQDMSSGQPQHF.

A single count supports this clone. CDR3 DNA sequence: TGTGCCAGCAGCTTATTCCCACTGTTAGGCGGGCAAAACTACGAGCAGTACTTC. Amino acids: CASSLFPLLGGQNYEQYF. The genes are TRBV7-9 and TRBJ2-7, with a possible D match to TRBD2 (5 bases). Trimming took 2 bases from V and 3 from J, leaving 23 bases between them. The CDR3 loop spans 18 amino acids. Germline V gene sequence: CDR1 SEHNR, CDR2 FQNEAQ (reference sequence).

CDR3 DNA: TGCGCCAGCCGAACCAACCCCGGACAGGGTTTCTTCACCGGGGAGCTGTTTTTT. Its protein is CASRTNPGQGFFTGELFF. J is TRBJ2-2 and V is TRBV5-1, with 8 bases lining up with TRBD1. The germline CDR1 and CDR2 sequences are SGHRS and YFSETQ. The length of the CDR3 is 18 residues. The junction had 18 bases not matched to a gene; V was cut back by 7 bases and J by 4 bases.